A selection of T cell receptor beta chains follows, all from one sample in a study of human T cells and chemical hapten exposure. TCRdb itself ran the reads through MiXCR, one entry per CDR3 protein. The sample includes about 120,000 distinct CDR3 sequences, approximately 9.3% of them seen just once. Sequencing input: whole blood. The receptors were gathered from a human donor in good health. Some clones in this sample may be carry-over from other donors' samples. Each CDR3 is given with its conserved first and last residue. Each record gives: V gene, J gene, CDR3 protein.

V: TRBV5-6; J: TRBJ2-7; CDR3: CASSLVTGVGEQYF
V: TRBV10-3; J: TRBJ2-2; CDR3: CAIRAGGPGELFF
V: TRBV7-2; J: TRBJ2-7; CDR3: CASSLGHLSYEQYF
V: TRBV6-5; J: TRBJ2-3; CDR3: CASSYSYSTDTQYF
V: TRBV19; J: TRBJ1-1; CDR3: CASSLYGEGAPEAFF
V: TRBV12-3/TRBV12-4; J: TRBJ2-2; CDR3: CASSSRGFSGELFF
V: TRBV7-2; J: TRBJ2-3; CDR3: CASSSTQAGTDTQYF
V: TRBV7-7; J: TRBJ2-5; CDR3: CASSPGPSLQETQYF
V: TRBV2; J: TRBJ1-1; CDR3: CASRRRPLAGNTEAFF
V: TRBV7-7; J: TRBJ2-5; CDR3: CASSLTSGPETQYF
V: TRBV5-1; J: TRBJ1-6; CDR3: CASSLVTGGKGSPLHF
V: TRBV6-1; J: TRBJ2-1; CDR3: CASSSLTGEGFF
V: TRBV4-1; J: TRBJ2-7; CDR3: CASSGGLAYEQYF
V: TRBV3-1; J: TRBJ1-2; CDR3: CASSPGRGPGYGYTF
V: TRBV6-2/TRBV6-3; J: TRBJ2-1; CDR3: CASSYLLDISEQFF
V: TRBV7-2; J: TRBJ1-5; CDR3: CASSPQGAVSNQPQHF
V: TRBV5-1; J: TRBJ2-3; CDR3: CASSKGNLETDTQYF
V: TRBV20-1; J: TRBJ2-5; CDR3: CSAMGLAGVSVETQYF
V: TRBV6-5; J: TRBJ2-4; CDR3: CASSTGHPAKNIQYF
V: TRBV15; J: TRBJ2-5; CDR3: CATSREGETQYF
V: TRBV19; J: TRBJ2-1; CDR3: CASSIVFLGEQFF
V: TRBV6-2/TRBV6-3; J: TRBJ2-1; CDR3: CASKLQGASNEQFF
V: TRBV5-1; J: TRBJ2-1; CDR3: CASSAYRPGLAGNEQFF
V: TRBV18; J: TRBJ2-2; CDR3: CASSGTATNTGELFF
V: TRBV12-3/TRBV12-4; J: TRBJ1-2; CDR3: CASSADTYGYTF
V: TRBV10-3; J: TRBJ1-5; CDR3: CATGGQGDQPQHF
V: TRBV4-1; J: TRBJ1-5; CDR3: CASSLYPPARSNQPQHF
V: TRBV12-3/TRBV12-4; J: TRBJ2-1; CDR3: CASSTPALAGGKFFF
V: TRBV20-1; J: TRBJ2-1; CDR3: CSARGWTSGFYNEQFF
V: TRBV7-2; J: TRBJ2-3; CDR3: CASSLRLAGGRDTDTQYF
V: TRBV9; J: TRBJ2-5; CDR3: CASSTGTSGRAHQETQYF
V: TRBV6-1; J: TRBJ2-5; CDR3: CASSEGPGQVETQYF
V: TRBV6-2/TRBV6-3; J: TRBJ1-5; CDR3: CASSYSPGNQPQHF
V: TRBV28; J: TRBJ1-2; CDR3: CASSLWDSPYGYTF
V: TRBV12-3/TRBV12-4; J: TRBJ1-1; CDR3: CASSLGQVGPTEAFF
V: TRBV5-1; J: TRBJ2-2; CDR3: CARKESAYPVDTGELFF
V: TRBV6-9; J: TRBJ2-1; CDR3: CASSHIGGKGQNEQFF
V: TRBV7-2; J: TRBJ1-6; CDR3: CASSPRTGQSSYNSPLHF
V: TRBV2; J: TRBJ1-2; CDR3: CASNGGLSGGYTF
V: TRBV5-1; J: TRBJ2-2; CDR3: CASSLVENTGELFF
V: TRBV12-5; J: TRBJ1-1; CDR3: CASGLGPPFGGTEAFF
V: TRBV27; J: TRBJ2-5; CDR3: CASSLPEKETQYF
V: TRBV6-2/TRBV6-3; J: TRBJ2-1; CDR3: CASSPTPRGNEQFF
V: TRBV10-3; J: TRBJ2-7; CDR3: CAISGQAYEQYF
V: TRBV2; J: TRBJ2-1; CDR3: CASSDRGQAYNEQFF